The present T cell receptor beta chain was sequenced within a study of cytomegalovirus exposure and HLA in healthy donors. About the research overall: Drawn from HLA-typed donors, approximately 86 million unique TCRs were held in an early data release.

Findings and limits, study-wide: Later analysis demonstrated an association between a missense DCLRE1C variant and TCR beta V- and J-gene trimming. In an earlier analysis, most TCR beta V segments were productive about 90% or about 30% of the time.

A few counts support this clone. Antigen specificity is unknown. The PCR had 60 Vbeta and 13 Jbeta primers. Clones were sequenced by immunoSEQ multiplex PCR, and TCRdb holds only the in-frame ones, with some missing. The table shows about 160,000 clones, with around 80% occurring only once. Germline assignment: CDR1 LNHDA and CDR2 SQIVND (reference sequence). CDR3 length: 15 residues. Unmatched junction bases numbered 10, after V lost 5 bases and J lost 8 bases. The chain carries TRBV19 and TRBJ2-1, with 9 bases matching TRBD2. The sequenced material came from PBMCs. This TCR was recovered from a woman aged 40 to 50 in good health and CMV-seropositive. Here the CDR3 reads CASSFGTSFGDEQFF. The CDR3 DNA reads as TGTGCCAGTAGTTTCGGGACTAGCTTCGGGGATGAGCAGTTCTTC.